The clone carrying this T cell receptor (beta chain) came up a few times. These data come from a study of CD8+ T cells in alopecia areata. Extraction and reverse transcription of RNA yielded cDNA as the sequencing template. Profiled with immunoSEQ multiplex PCR; TCRdb holds only in-frame clones, not every one. The sample yields approximately 58,000 clones, about 40% seen once. This receptor was taken from a human donor with alopecia areata. The sequenced sample was NKG2D-low CD8+ T cells sorted from blood.

The CDR3 DNA reads as TGTGCCAGCAGCCCACGGGGCTTGGGGCCACCTCGAAATGAGCAGTTCTTC. This codes for CASSPRGLGPPRNEQFF. The rearrangement links TRBV5-4 to TRBJ2-1, with D perhaps assigned TRBD1 or TRBD2 (5 bases each). Germline CDR1 and CDR2: SGHNT and YYREEE (reference sequence). The CDR3 is made up of 17 amino acids. V lost 4 bases, J lost 7 bases, and 24 bases lay in between. The whole variable domain, remainder taken from reference TRBV5-4 and TRBJ2-1, is ETGVTQSPTHLIKTRGQQVTLRCSSQSGHNTVSWYQQALGQGPQFIFQYYREEENGRGNFPPRFSGLQFPNYSSELNVNALELDDSALYLCASSPRGLGPPRNEQFFGPGTRLTVL.